The rows below give T cell receptor beta chains drawn from one sample of a study of T cells in Graves' hyperthyroidism and ophthalmopathy. TCRdb called the multiplex PCR reads again in MiXCR, with one record for every CDR3 protein. The sample holds more than 500,000 distinct CDR3 sequences, about 43% seen once. Sequencing used peripheral blood or thyroid tissue (not recorded which). The receptors derive from an adult woman with Graves' disease, either hyperthyroidism or ophthalmopathy (not recorded which). Each CDR3 is given with its conserved first and last residue. The D gene is left open where the match is weak. Clone size is given for some rows only: seen once, a few or many times, or a class if the clone is expanded.

>many|TRBV7-2|TRBJ2-7|-
CASSLQLEISYEQYF
TGTGCCAGCAGCTTACAACTGGAGATTTCCTACGAGCAATACTTC
>-|TRBV2|TRBJ2-5|-
CACSAAGGGRETQYF
TGTGCCTGCAGTGCTGCAGGGGGGGGGAGGGAGACCCAGTACTTC
>many|TRBV6-6|TRBJ1-5|-
CASSYGQSNQPQHF
TGTGCCAGCAGTTACGGGCAAAGCAATCAGCCCCAGCATTTT
>-|TRBV4-2|TRBJ2-3|-
CASSQAFGRDTQYF
TGTGCCAGCAGCCAAGCTTTCGGAAGGGATACGCAGTATTTT
>-|TRBV29-1|TRBJ2-5|-
CSVGTPQETQYF
TGCAGCGTCGGGACACCTCAAGAGACCCAGTACTTC
>-|TRBV29-1|TRBJ2-7|-
CSVADRNFYEQYF
TGCAGCGTCGCCGACAGGAACTTCTACGAGCAGTACTTC
>many|TRBV11-2|TRBJ2-6|-
CASSSREAYGANVLTF
TGTGCCAGCAGCTCTAGGGAAGCTTATGGGGCCAACGTCCTGACTTTC
>-|TRBV20-1|TRBJ1-6|-
CSATYRDPNSPLHF
TGCAGTGCTACCTACAGGGACCCGAATTCACCCCTCCACTTT
>-|TRBV5-1|TRBJ2-5|TRBD2
CTSSGGGQETQYF
TGCACCAGCAGCGGGGGAGGGCAAGAGACCCAGTACTTC
>few|TRBV30|TRBJ1-2|TRBD1
CAWSLQGADGYTF
TGTGCCTGGAGCCTACAGGGGGCGGATGGCTACACCTTC
>many|TRBV10-3|TRBJ2-7|TRBD1
CATSGDRRYEQYF
TGTGCCACCTCGGGGGACAGGAGGTACGAGCAGTACTTC
>many|TRBV6-6|TRBJ2-5|TRBD2
CASSYYRLAGTIGQETQYF
TGTGCCAGCAGTTACTATAGACTAGCGGGGACCATAGGTCAGGAGACCCAGTACTTC
>many|TRBV7-9|TRBJ1-1|-
CASSLSGGGDTEAFF
TGTGCCAGCAGCTTATCAGGTGGGGGGGACACTGAAGCTTTCTTT
>-|TRBV7-2|TRBJ1-6|-
CASSSTGLGYSPLHF
TGTGCCAGCAGCTCCACAGGGTTGGGGTATTCACCCCTCCACTTT
>-|TRBV11-2|TRBJ2-5|-
CASSLDRGTSPKETQYF
TGTGCCAGCAGCTTAGACAGGGGGACTAGTCCTAAAGAGACCCAGTACTTC
>-|TRBV6-5|TRBJ1-1|TRBD1
CASRTGEGNTEAFF
TGTGCCAGCCGGACAGGGGAAGGGAACACTGAAGCTTTCTTT